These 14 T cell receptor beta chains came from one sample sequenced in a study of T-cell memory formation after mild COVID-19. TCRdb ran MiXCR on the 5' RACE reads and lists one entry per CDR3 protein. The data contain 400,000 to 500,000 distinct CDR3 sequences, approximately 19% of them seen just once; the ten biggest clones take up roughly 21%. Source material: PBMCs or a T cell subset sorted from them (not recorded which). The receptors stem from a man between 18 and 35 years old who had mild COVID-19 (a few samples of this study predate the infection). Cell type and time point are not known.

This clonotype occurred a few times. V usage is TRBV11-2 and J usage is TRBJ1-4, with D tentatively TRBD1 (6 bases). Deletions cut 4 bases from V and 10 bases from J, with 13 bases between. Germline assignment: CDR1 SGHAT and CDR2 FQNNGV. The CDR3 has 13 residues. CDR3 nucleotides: TGTGCCAGCAGCTATAGACAGGATGGAAAACTGTTTTTT. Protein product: CASSYRQDGKLFF.

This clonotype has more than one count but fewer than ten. This CDR3 is CASSIRGQVNTEAFF. The DNA for the CDR3 is TGTGCCAGTAGTATCCGGGGACAGGTGAACACTGAAGCTTTCTTT. This rearrangement joins TRBV19 to TRBJ1-1, with 8 nucleotides matching TRBD1. J was trimmed by 0 bases and V by 3 bases; bases with no gene match: 3. Looked up from germline, CDR1 is LNHDA and CDR2 is SQIVND (reference sequence). The CDR3 is made up of 15 amino acids.

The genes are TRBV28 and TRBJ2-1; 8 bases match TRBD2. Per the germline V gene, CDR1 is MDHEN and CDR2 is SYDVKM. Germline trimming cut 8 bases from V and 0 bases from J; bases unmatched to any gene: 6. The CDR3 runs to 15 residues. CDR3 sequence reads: CASSHGGASYNEQFF. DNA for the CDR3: TGTGCCAGCTCCCACGGGGGGGCCTCCTACAATGAGCAGTTCTTC. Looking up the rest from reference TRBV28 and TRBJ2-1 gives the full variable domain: DVKVTQSSRYLVKRTGEKVFLECVQDMDHENMFWYRQDPGLGLRLIYFSYDVKMKEKGDIPEGYSVSREKKERFSLILESASTNQTSMYLCASSHGGASYNEQFFGPGTRLTVL.

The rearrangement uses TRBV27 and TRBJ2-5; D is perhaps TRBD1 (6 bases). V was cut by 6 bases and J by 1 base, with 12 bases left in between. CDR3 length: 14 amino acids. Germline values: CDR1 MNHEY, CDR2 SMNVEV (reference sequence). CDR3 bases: TGTGCCAGCAGACTCCACAGGGCCCAAGAGACCCAGTACTTC. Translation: CASRLHRAQETQYF.

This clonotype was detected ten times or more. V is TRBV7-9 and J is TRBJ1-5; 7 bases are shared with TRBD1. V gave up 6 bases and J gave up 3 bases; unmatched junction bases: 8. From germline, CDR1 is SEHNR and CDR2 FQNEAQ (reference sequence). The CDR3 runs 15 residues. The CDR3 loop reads CASSMKTGTNQPQHF. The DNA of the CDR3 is TGTGCCAGCAGTATGAAGACAGGGACCAATCAGCCCCAGCATTTT.

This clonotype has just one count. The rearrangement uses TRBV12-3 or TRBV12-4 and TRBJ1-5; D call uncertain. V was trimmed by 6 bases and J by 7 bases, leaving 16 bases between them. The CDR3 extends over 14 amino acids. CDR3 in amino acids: CASRPPQIGQPQHF. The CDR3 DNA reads TGTGCCAGCAGACCCCCCCAGATTGGGCAGCCCCAGCATTTT.

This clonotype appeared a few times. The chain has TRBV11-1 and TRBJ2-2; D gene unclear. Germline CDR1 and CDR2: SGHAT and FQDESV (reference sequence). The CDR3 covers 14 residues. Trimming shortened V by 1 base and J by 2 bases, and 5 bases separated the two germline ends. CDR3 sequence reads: CASSLEINTGELFF. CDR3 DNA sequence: TGTGCCAGCAGCTTAGAAATAAACACCGGGGAGCTGTTTTTT.

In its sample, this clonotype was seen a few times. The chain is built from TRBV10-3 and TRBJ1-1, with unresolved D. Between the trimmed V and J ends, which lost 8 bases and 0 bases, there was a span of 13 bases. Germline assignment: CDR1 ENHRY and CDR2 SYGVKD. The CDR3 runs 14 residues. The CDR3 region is CAIQSKDMNTEAFF. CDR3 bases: TGTGCCATCCAAAGTAAGGATATGAACACTGAAGCTTTCTTT.

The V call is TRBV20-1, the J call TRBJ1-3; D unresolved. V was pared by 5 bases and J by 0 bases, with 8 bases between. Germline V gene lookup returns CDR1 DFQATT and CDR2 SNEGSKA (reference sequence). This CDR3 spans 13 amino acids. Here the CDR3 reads CSAGESSGNTIYF. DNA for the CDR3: TGCAGTGCTGGGGAGAGCTCTGGAAACACCATATATTTT.

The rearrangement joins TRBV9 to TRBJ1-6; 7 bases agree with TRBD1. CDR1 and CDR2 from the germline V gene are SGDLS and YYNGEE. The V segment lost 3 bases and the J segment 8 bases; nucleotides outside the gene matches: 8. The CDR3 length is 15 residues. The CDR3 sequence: CASSATTTGDSPLHF. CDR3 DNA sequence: TGTGCCAGCAGCGCAACTACAACAGGGGATTCACCCCTCCACTTT.

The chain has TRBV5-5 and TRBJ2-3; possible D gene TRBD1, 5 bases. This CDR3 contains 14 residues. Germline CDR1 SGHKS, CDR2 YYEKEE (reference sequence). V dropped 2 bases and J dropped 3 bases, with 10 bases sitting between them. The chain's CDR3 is CASSFDGATDTQYF. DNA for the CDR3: TGTGCCAGCAGCTTTGATGGGGCGACAGATACGCAGTATTTT.

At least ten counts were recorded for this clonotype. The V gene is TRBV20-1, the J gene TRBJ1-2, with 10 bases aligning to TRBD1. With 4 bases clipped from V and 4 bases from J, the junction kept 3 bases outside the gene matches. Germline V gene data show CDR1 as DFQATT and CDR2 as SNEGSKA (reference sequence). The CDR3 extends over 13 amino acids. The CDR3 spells CSATGTGAYGYTF. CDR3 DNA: TGCAGTGCTACGGGGACAGGGGCCTATGGCTACACCTTC.

CDR3 DNA sequence: TGTGCCAGTAGTAGTCTAGCGGGGGCACCGAGGGATACGCAGTATTTT. Translation: CASSSLAGAPRDTQYF. This rearrangement joins TRBV19 to TRBJ2-3; 10 positions agree with TRBD2. Germline CDR1 and CDR2: LNHDA and SQIVND (reference sequence). The V gene end was trimmed by 4 bases and the J gene end by 6 bases; junction bases not matched to a gene: 10. This CDR3 region has 16 residues.

CDR3 sequence reads: CASSLMPSEGARDTEAFF. In DNA, the CDR3 is TGTGCCAGCAGCTTAATGCCCTCCGAGGGGGCGCGTGACACTGAAGCTTTCTTT. This sequence joins TRBV7-3 and TRBJ1-1, with 7 bases lining up with TRBD1. V was clipped by 1 base and J by 3 bases; unmatched bases: 14. Germline V lookup: CDR1 SGHTA, CDR2 FQGTGA. The CDR3 extends over 18 amino acids. Combining the CDR3 with reference TRBV7-3 and TRBJ1-1 gives the whole variable domain GAGVSQTPSNKVTEKGKYVELRCDPISGHTALYWYRQSLGQGPEFLIYFQGTGAADDSGLPNDRFFAVRPEGSVSTLKIQRTERGDSAVYLCASSLMPSEGARDTEAFFGQGTRLTVV.